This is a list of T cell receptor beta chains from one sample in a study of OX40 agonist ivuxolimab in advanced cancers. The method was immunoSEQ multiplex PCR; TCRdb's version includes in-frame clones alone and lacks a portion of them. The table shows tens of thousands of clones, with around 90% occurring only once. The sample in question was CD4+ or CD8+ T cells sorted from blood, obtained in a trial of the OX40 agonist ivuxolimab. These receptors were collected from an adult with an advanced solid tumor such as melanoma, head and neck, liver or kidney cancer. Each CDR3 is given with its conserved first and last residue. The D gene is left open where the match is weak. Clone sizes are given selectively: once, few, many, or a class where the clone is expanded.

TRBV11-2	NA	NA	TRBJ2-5	TGTGCCAGCAGCGGGGGGTTGGGTATCCAAGAGACCCAGTACTTC	CASSGGLGIQETQYF
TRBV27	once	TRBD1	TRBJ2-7	TGTGCCAGCAGCCAACAGGGGATTGGATACGAGCAGTACTTC	CASSQQGIGYEQYF
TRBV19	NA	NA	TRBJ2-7	TGTGCCAGTAGTATAGGATGGGGGAGATACGAGCAGTACTTC	CASSIGWGRYEQYF
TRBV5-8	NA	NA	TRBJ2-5	TGTGCCAGCAGCTTGGTTGGGGAGACCCAGTACTTC	CASSLVGETQYF
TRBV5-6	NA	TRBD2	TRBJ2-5	TGTGCCAGCAGCTTGTTGGGGGGGAGGCAACAAGAGACCCAGTACTTC	CASSLLGGRQQETQYF
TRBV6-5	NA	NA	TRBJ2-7	TGTGCCAGCAGTTACTCGGCCCAGTACGAGCAGTACTTC	CASSYSAQYEQYF
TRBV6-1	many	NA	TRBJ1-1	TGTGCCAGCAGTGACCTGGAGGTCACTGAAGCTTTCTTT	CASSDLEVTEAFF
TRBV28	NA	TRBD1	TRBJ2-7	TGTGCCAGCAGCATCCCGGGACAGGGGGCGGGGGAGCAGTACTTC	CASSIPGQGAGEQYF
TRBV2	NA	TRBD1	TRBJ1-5	TGTGCCAGCAGTTCTACCGGGACAGGGGGCGAACGTCAGCCCCAGCATTTT	CASSSTGTGGERQPQHF
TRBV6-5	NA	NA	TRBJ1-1	TGTGCCAGCAGTTACTCGGGGGCTGAAGCTTTCTTT	CASSYSGAEAFF
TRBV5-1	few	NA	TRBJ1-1	TGCGCCAGCACAGGGAACACTGAAGCTTTCTTT	CASTGNTEAFF
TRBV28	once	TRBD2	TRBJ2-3	TGTGCCAGCAGTCCCAGACTAGCGGGACCCCCGGAAGATACGCAGTATTTT	CASSPRLAGPPEDTQYF
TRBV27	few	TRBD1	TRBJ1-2	TGTGCCAGCAGTCCCGGGACAGAAGGTGGAAGGGGCTACACCTTC	CASSPGTEGGRGYTF
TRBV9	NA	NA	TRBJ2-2	TGTGCCAGCAGCGTACCAAACGTTCCCAGCTGGGACCTGGCGGCCGGGGAGCTGTTTTTT	CASSVPNVPSWDLAAGELFF
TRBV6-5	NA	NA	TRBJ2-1	TGTGCCAGCAGCCCGGGACCCGGCGATGAGCAGTTCTTC	CASSPGPGDEQFF
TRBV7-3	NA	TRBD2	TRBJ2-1	TGTGCCAGCAGCCCGGGGACTAGCGGGACCGATGAGCAGTTCTTC	CASSPGTSGTDEQFF
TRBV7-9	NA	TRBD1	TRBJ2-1	TGTGCCAGCAGCCCTCGGACAGGGGGGTCCTACAATGAGCAGTTCTTC	CASSPRTGGSYNEQFF
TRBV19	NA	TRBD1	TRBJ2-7	TGTGCCAGTAGTCCCGGGACAGGGGGCTGGGAGCAGTACTTC	CASSPGTGGWEQYF
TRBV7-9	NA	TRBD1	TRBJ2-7	TGTGCCAGCAGCAACCCGACAGGGGGCGAGCAGTACTTC	CASSNPTGGEQYF
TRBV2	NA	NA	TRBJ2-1	TGTGCCAGCAGTGTCGCCAGCTACAATGAGCAGTTCTTC	CASSVASYNEQFF
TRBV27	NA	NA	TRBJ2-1	TGTGCCACCGGTTACCGGGGTGAGAATGAGCAGTTCTTC	CATGYRGENEQFF
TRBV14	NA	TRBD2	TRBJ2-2	TGTGCCAGCAGCCAAGCCTACCCGGGGCGGGAGAGCACCGGGGAGCTGTTTTTT	CASSQAYPGRESTGELFF
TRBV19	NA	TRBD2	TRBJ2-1	TGTGCCAGTAGTATCTCGTCTAGCGGGCTTAATGAGCAGTTCTTC	CASSISSSGLNEQFF
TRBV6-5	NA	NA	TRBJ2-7	TGTGCCAGCAGTTACTCTACAGGCTACGAGCAGTACTTC	CASSYSTGYEQYF
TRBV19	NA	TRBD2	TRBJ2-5	TGTGCCAGTAGTAACGCGGGAGGGCGAGAGACCCAGTACTTC	CASSNAGGRETQYF